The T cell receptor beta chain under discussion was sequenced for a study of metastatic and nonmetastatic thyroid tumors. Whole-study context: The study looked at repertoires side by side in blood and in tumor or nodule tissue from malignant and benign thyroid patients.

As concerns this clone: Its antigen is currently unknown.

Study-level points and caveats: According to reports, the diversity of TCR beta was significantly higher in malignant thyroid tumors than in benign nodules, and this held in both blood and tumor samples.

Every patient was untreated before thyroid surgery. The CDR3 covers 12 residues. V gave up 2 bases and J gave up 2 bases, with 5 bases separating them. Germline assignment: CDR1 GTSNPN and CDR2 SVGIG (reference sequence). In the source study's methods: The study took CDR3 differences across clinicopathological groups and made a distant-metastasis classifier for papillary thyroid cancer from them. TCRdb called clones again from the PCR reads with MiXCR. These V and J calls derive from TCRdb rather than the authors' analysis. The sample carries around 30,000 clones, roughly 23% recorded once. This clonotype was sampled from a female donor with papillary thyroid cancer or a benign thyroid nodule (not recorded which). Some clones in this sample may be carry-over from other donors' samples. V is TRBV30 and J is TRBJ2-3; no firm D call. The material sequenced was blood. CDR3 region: CAWSPATDTQYF. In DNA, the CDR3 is TGTGCCTGGAGTCCGGCCACAGATACGCAGTATTTT.